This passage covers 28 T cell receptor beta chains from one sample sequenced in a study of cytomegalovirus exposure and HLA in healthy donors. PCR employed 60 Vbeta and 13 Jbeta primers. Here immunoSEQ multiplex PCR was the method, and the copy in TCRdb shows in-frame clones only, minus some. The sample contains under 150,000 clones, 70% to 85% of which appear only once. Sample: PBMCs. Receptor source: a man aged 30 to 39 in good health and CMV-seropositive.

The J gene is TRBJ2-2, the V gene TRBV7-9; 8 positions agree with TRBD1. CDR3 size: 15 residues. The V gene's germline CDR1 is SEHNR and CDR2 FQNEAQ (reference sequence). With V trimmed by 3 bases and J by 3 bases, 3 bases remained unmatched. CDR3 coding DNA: TGTGCCAGCAGCTTGGGACAGGCGGACACCGGGGAGCTGTTTTTT. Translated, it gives CASSLGQADTGELFF. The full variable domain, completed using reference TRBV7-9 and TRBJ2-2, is DTGVSQNPRHKITKRGQNVTFRCDPISEHNRLYWYRQTLGQGPEFLTYFQNEAQLEKSRLLSDRFSAERPKGSFSTLEIQRTEQGDSAMYLCASSLGQADTGELFFGEGSRLTVL.

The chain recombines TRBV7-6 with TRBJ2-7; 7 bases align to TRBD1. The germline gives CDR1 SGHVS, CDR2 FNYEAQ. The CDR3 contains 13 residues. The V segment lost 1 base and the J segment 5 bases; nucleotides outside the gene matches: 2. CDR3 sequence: CASSLGQGNEQYF. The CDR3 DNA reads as TGTGCCAGCAGCTTAGGACAGGGCAACGAGCAGTACTTC.

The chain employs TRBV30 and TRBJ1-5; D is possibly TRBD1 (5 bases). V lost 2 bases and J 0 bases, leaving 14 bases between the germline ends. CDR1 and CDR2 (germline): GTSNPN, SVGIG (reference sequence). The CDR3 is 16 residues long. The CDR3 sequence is CAWSLGQGGSNQPQHF. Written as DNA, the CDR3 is TGTGCCTGGAGTCTTGGGCAGGGAGGTAGCAATCAGCCCCAGCATTTT.

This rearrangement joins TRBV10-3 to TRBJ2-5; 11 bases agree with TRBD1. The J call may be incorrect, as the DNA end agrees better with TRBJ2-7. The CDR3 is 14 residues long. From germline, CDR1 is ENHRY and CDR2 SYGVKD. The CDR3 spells CATGQGAGSYEQYF. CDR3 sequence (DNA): TGTGCCACCGGACAGGGGGCCGGCTCCTACGAGCAGTACTTC.

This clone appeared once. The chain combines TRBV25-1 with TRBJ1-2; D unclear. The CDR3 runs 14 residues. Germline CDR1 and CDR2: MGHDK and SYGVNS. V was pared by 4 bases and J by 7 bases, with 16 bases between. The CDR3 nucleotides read TGTGCCAGCAGTGGGCCCACCGTCCTTCGTGGCTACACCTTC. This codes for CASSGPTVLRGYTF.

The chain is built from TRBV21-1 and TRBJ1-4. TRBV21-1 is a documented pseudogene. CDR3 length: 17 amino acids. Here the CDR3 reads CASSKVGESTTNEKLFF. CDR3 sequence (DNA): TGTGCCAGCAGCAAAGTGGGAGAGTCGACTACTAATGAAAAACTGTTTTTT.

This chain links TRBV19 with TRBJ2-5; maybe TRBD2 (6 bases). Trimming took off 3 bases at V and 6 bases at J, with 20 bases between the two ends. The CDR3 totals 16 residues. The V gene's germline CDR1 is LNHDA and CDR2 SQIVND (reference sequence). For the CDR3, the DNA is TGTGCCAGTAGTATGGGGGGATCCCGCGTTGGGAAGACCCAGTACTTC. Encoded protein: CASSMGGSRVGKTQYF.

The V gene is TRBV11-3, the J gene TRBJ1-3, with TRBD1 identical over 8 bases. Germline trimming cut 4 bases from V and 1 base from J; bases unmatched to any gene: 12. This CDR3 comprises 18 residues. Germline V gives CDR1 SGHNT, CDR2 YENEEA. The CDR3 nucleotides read TGTGCCAGCAGCTCAGGCCTGGGACAGGTGTCGTCTGGAAACACCATATATTTT. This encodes CASSSGLGQVSSGNTIYF. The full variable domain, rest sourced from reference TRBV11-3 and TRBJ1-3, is EAGVVQSPRYKIIEKKQPVAFWCNPISGHNTLYWYLQNLGQGPELLIRYENEEAVDDSQLPKDRFSAERLKGVDSTLKIQPAELGDSAVYLCASSSGLGQVSSGNTIYFGEGSWLTVV.

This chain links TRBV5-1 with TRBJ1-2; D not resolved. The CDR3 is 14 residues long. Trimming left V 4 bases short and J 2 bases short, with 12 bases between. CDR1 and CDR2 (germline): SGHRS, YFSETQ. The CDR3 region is CASSIVGSNYGYTF. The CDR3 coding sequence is TGCGCCAGCAGCATCGTGGGGAGCAACTATGGCTACACCTTC.

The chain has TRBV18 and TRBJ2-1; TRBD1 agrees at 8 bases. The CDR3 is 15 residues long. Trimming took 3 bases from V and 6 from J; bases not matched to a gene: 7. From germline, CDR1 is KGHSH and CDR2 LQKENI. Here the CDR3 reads CASSPAGQGINEQFF. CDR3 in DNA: TGTGCCAGCTCACCGGCAGGACAGGGTATCAATGAGCAGTTCTTC. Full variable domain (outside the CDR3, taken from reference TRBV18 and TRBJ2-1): NAGVMQNPRHLVRRRGQEARLRCSPMKGHSHVYWYRQLPEEGLKFMVYLQKENIIDESGMPKERFSAEFPKEGPSILRIQQVVRGDSAAYFCASSPAGQGINEQFFGPGTRLTVL.

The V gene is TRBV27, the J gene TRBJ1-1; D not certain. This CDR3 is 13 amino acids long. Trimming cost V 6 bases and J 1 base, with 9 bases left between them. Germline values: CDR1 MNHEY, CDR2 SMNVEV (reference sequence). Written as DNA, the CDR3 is TGTGCCAGCAGACCAACAGAGAACACTGAAGCTTTCTTT. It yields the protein CASRPTENTEAFF.

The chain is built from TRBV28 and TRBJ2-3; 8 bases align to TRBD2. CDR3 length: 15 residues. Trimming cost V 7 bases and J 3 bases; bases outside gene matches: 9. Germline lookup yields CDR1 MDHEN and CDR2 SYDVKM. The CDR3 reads CASKSGREVTDTQYF. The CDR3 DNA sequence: TGTGCCAGCAAGTCCGGGCGGGAGGTAACAGATACGCAGTATTTT.

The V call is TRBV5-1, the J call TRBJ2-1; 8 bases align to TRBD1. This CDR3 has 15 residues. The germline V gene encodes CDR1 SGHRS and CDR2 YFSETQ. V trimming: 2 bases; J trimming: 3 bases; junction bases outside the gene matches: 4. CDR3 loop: CASSFGQGRYNEQFF. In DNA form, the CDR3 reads TGCGCCAGCAGCTTCGGACAGGGTCGCTACAATGAGCAGTTCTTC.

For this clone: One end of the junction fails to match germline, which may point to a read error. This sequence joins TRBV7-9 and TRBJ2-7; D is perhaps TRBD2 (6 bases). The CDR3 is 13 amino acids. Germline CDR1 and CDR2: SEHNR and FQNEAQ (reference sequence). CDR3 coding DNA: TGTTCCAGCAGCTTGGGGGAGGCCTACGAGCAGTACTTC. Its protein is CSSSLGEAYEQYF.

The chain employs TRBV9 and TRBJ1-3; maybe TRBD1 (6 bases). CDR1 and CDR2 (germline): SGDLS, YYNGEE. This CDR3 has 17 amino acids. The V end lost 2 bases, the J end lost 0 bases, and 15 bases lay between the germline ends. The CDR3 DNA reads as TGTGCCAGCAGCGTTGGTTTGGACAGTAACTCTGGAAACACCATATATTTT. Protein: CASSVGLDSNSGNTIYF.

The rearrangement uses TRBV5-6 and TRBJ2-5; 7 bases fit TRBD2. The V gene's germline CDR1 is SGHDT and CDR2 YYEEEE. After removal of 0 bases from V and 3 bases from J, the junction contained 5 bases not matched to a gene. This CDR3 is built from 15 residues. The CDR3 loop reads CASSLAGGGEETQYF. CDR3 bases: TGTGCCAGCAGCTTGGCCGGGGGAGGGGAAGAGACCCAGTACTTC.

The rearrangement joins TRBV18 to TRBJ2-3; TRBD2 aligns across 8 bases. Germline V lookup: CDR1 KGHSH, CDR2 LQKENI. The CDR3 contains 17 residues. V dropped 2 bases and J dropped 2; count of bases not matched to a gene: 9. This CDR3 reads CASSPWAGGRPTDTQYF. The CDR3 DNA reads TGTGCCAGCTCACCATGGGCGGGCGGGAGGCCCACAGATACGCAGTATTTT.

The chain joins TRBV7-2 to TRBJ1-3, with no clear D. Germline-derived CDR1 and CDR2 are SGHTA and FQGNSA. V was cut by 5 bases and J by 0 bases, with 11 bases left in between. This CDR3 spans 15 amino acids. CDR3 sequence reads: CASSPSRASGNTIYF. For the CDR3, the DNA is TGTGCCAGCAGCCCCTCGAGGGCCTCTGGAAACACCATATATTTT.

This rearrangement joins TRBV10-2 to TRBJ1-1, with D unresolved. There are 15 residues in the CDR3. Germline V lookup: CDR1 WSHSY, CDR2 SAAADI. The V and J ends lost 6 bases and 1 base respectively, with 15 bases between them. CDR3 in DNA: TGCGCCAGCAGCCAAGCGGCGTGGGGGAACACTGAAGCTTTCTTT. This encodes CASSQAAWGNTEAFF.

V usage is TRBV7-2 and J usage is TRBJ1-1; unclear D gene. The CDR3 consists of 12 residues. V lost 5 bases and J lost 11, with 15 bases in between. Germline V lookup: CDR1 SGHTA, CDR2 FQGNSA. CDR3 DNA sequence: TGTGCCAGCAGCCCAGAGAGGGTACGGGCTTTCTTT. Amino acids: CASSPERVRAFF.

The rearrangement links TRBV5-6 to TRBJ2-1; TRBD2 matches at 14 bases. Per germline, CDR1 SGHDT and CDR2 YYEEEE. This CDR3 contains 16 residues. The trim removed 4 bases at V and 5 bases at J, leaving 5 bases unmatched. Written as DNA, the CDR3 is TGTGCCAGCAGCGGATCGGGACTAGCGGGAGACAATGAGCAGTTCTTC. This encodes CASSGSGLAGDNEQFF.

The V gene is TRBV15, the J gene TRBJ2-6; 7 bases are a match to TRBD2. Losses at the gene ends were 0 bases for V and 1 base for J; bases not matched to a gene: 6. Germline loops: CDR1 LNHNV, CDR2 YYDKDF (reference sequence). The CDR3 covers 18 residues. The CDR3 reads CATSRDGGRESGANVLTF. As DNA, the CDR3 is TGTGCCACCAGCAGAGACGGCGGGAGAGAATCTGGGGCCAACGTCCTGACTTTC. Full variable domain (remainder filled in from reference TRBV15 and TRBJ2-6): DAMVIQNPRYQVTQFGKPVTLSCSQTLNHNVMYWYQQKSSQAPKLLFHYYDKDFNNEADTPDNFQSRRPNTSFCFLDIRSPGLGDTAMYLCATSRDGGRESGANVLTFGAGSRLTVL.

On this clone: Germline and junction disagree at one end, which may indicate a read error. This CDR3 reads CASGLAGAGANVLTF. For the CDR3, the DNA is TGTGCCAGCGGCTTGGCGGGAGCTGGGGCCAACGTCCTGACTTTC. The V gene is TRBV7-3, the J gene TRBJ2-6, with 7 bases aligning to TRBD2. The CDR3 extends over 15 amino acids. Germline V gene lookup returns CDR1 SGHTA and CDR2 FQGTGA.

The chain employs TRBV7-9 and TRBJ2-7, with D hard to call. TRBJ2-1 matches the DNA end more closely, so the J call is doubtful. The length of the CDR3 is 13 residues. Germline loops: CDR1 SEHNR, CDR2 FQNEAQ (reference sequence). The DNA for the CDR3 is TGTGCCAGCAGCTTAGCGGGCGTAGATGAGCAGTTCTTC. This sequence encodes CASSLAGVDEQFF.

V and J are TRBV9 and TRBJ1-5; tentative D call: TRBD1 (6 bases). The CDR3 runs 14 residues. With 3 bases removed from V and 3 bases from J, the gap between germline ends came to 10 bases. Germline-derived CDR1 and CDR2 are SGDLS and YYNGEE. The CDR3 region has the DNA TGTGCCAGCAGCGCCGGACAGAACAATCAGCCCCAGCATTTT. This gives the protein CASSAGQNNQPQHF. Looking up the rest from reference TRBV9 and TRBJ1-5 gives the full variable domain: DSGVTQTPKHLITATGQRVTLRCSPRSGDLSVYWYQQSLDQGLQFLIQYYNGEERAKGNILERFSAQQFPDLHSELNLSSLELGDSALYFCASSAGQNNQPQHFGDGTRLSIL.

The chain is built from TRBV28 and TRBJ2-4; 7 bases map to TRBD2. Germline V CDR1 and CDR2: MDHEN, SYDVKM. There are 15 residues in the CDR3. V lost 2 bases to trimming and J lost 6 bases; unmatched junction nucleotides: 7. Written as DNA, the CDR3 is TGTGCCAGCAGTTTAAGGCGGGAGTACGGAAACATTCAGTACTTC. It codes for CASSLRREYGNIQYF.

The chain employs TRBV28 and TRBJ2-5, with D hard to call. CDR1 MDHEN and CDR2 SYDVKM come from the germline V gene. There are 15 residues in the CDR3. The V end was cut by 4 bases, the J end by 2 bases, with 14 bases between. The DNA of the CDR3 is TGTGCCAGCAGTTCCGACCAAACCGGGCAAGAGACCCAGTACTTC. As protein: CASSSDQTGQETQYF.

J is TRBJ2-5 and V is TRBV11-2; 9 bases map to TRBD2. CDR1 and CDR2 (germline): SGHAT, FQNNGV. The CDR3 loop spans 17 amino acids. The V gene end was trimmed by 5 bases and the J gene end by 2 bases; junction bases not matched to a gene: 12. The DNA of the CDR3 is TGTGCCAGCAGCCGTGGGGTTAGCGGGGGTACTCAAGAGACCCAGTACTTC. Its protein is CASSRGVSGGTQETQYF.